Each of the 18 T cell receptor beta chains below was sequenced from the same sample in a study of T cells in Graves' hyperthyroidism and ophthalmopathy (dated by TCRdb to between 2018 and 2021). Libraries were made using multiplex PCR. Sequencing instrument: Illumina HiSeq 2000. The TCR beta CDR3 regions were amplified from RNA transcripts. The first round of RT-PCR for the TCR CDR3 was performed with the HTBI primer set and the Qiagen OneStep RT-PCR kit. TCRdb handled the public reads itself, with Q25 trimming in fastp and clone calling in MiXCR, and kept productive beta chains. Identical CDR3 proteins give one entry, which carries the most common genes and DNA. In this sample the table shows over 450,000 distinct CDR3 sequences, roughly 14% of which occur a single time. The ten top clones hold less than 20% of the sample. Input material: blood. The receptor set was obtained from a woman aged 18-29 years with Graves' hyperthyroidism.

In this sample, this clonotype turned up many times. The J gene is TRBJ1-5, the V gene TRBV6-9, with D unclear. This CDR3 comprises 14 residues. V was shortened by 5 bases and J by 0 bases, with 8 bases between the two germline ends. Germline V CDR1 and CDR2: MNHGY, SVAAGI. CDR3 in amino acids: CASSPANSNQPQHF. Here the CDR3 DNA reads TGTGCCAGCAGTCCTGCAAATAGCAATCAGCCCCAGCATTTT.

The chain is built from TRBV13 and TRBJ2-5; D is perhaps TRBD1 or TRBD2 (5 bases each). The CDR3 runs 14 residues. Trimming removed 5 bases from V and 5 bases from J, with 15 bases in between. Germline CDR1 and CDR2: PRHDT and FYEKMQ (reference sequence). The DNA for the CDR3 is TGTGCCAGCAGCGTACCGGGGCGTGACGAGACCCAGTACTTC. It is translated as CASSVPGRDETQYF.

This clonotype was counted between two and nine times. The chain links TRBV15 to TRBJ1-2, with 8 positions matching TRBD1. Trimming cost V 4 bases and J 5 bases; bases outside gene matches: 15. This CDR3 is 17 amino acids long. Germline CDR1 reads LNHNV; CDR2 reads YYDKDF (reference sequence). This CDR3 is CATSTLRPETGAYGYTF. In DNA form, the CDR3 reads TGTGCCACCAGCACTTTGAGACCGGAGACAGGGGCGTATGGCTACACCTTC.

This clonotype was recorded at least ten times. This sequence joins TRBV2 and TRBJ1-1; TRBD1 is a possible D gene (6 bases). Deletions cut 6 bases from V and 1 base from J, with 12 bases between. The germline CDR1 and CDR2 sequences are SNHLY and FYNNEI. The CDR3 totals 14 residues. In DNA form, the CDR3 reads TGTGCCAGCAGCGTCGACAGGTCGAACACTGAAGCTTTCTTT. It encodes CASSVDRSNTEAFF.

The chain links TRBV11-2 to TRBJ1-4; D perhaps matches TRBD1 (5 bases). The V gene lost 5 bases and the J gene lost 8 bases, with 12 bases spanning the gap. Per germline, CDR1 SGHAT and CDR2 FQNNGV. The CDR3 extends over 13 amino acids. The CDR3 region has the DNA TGTGCCAGCAGCAAGACAGTAGGAGAAAAACTGTTTTTT. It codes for CASSKTVGEKLFF.

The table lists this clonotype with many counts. The CDR3 DNA reads TGTGCCAGCAGCTTCCCGGGAGGGCCCGGGAACAATGAGCAGTTCTTC. This sequence encodes CASSFPGGPGNNEQFF. The V call is TRBV7-3, the J call TRBJ2-1; 8 bases match TRBD2. V shed 3 bases, J shed 5 bases, and the junction held 9 bases outside the gene matches. Germline CDR1 is SGHTA and CDR2 is FQGTGA. This CDR3 has 16 residues.

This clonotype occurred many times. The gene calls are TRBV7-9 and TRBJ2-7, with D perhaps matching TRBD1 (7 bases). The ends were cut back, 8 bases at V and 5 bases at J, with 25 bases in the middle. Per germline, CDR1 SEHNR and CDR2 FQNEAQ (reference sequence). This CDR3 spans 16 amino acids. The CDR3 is CASVRQGGPSADEQYV. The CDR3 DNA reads TGTGCCAGCGTCAGGCAGGGGGGTCCCTCAGCGGACGAGCAGTACGTC.

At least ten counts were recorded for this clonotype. This CDR3 is CASSVRGDSGNTIYF. In DNA form, the CDR3 reads TGTGCCAGCAGTGTCCGGGGGGATTCTGGAAACACCATATATTTT. The chain couples TRBV6-1 to TRBJ1-3, with D tentatively TRBD1 (5 bases). V was clipped by 4 bases and J by 1 base, with 11 bases between them. The germline gives CDR1 MNHNS, CDR2 SASEGT. This CDR3 is 15 amino acids long.

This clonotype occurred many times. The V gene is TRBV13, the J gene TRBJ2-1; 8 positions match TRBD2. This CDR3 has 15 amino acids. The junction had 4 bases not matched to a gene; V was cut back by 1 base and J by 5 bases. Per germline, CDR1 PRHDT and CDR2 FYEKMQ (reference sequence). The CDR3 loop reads CASSLEKLADNEQFF. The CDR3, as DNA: TGTGCCAGCAGCTTAGAGAAACTAGCGGACAATGAGCAGTTCTTC.

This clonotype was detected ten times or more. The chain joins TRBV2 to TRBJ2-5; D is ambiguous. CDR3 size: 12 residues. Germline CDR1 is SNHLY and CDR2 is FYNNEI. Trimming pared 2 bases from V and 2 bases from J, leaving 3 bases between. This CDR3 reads CASSELQETQYF. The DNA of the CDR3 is TGTGCCAGCAGTGAACTTCAAGAGACCCAGTACTTC.

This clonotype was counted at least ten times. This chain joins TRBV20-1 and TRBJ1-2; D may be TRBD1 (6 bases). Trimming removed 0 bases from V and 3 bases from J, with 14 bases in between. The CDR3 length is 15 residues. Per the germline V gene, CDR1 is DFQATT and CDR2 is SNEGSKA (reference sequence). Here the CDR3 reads CSARDRRQVDYGYTF. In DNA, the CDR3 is TGCAGTGCTAGAGATCGACGACAGGTGGACTATGGCTACACCTTC.

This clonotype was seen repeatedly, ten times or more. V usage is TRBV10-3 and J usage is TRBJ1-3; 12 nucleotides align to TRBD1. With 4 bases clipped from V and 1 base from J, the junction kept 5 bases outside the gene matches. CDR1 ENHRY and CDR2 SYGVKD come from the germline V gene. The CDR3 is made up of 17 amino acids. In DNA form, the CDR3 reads TGTGCCATCAGTGGGGACAGGGGGCTCTTTTCTGGAAACACCATATATTTT. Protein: CAISGDRGLFSGNTIYF.

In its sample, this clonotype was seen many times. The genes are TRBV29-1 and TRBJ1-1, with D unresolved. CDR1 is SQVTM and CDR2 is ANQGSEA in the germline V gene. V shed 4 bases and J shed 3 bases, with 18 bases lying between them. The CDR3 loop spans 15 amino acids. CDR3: CSVVGPMRVHTEAFF. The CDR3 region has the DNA TGCAGCGTTGTAGGTCCTATGCGGGTTCACACTGAAGCTTTCTTT.

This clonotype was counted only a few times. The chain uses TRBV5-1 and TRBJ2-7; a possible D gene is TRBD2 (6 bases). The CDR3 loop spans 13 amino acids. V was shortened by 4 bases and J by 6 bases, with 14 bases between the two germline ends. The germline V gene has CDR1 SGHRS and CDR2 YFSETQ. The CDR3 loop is CASSQTSGGEQYV. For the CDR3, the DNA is TGCGCCAGCAGCCAGACTAGTGGGGGCGAGCAGTACGTC.

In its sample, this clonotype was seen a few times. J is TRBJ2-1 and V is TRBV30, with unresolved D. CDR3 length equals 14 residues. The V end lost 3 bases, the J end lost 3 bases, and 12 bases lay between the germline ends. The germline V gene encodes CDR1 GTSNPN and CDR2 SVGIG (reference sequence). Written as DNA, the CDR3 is TGTGCCTGGAGGGAACTCAGACGCTACAATGAGCAGTTCTTC. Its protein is CAWRELRRYNEQFF.

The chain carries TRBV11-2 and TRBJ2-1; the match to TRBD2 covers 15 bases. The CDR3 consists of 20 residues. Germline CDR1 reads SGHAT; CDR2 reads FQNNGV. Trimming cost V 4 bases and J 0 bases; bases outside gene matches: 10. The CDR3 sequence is CASSSRGLAGGSSSYNEQFF. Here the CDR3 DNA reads TGTGCCAGCAGCTCTCGGGGACTAGCGGGAGGATCTAGCTCCTACAATGAGCAGTTCTTC. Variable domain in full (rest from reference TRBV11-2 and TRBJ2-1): EAGVAQSPRYKIIEKRQSVAFWCNPISGHATLYWYQQILGQGPKLLIQFQNNGVVDDSQLPKDRFSAERLKGVDSTLKIQPAKLEDSAVYLCASSSRGLAGGSSSYNEQFFGPGTRLTVL.

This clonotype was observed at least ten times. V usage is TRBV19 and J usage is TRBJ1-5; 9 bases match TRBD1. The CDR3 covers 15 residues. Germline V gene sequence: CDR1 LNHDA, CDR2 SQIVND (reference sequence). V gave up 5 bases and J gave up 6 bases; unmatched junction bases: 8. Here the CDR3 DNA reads TGTGCCAGTAGTGGGCCGGGACAGGGCACTCAGCCCCAGCATTTT. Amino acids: CASSGPGQGTQPQHF. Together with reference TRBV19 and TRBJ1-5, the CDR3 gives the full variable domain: DGGITQSPKYLFRKEGQNVTLSCEQNLNHDAMYWYRQDPGQGLRLIYYSQIVNDFQKGDIAEGYSVSREKKESFPLTVTSAQKNPTAFYLCASSGPGQGTQPQHFGDGTRLSIL.

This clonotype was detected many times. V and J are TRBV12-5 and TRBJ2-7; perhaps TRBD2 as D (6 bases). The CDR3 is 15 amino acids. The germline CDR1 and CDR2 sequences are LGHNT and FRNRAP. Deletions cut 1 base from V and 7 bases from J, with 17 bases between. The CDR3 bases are TGTGCTAGTGGTTTGGCCGCGGCGGGGTTTTGGGAGCAGTACTTC. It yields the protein CASGLAAAGFWEQYF.